The rows below give T cell receptor beta chains drawn from one sample of a study of blood T cell repertoires in COVID-19. Measured with immunoSEQ multiplex PCR; TCRdb has only the in-frame clones, and not every one. Among about 140,000 clones listed, 77% were seen once. The sample comprised peripheral blood. The receptors were sampled from a woman aged 45 to 65 with active or convalescent COVID-19. The CDR3 runs from the conserved cysteine through the conserved F or W. The size entry is marked missing in some rows and otherwise reads once, few, many or a size class.

NA	TRBV19	17	CASSSRTSGGTFYEQYF
NA	TRBV6-5	14	CASSLTGPNTEAFF
NA	TRBV6-5	15	CASSSPSTGINEQFF
medium-sized	TRBV2	13	CASRDRGIYGYTF
NA	TRBV30	13	CACNQGYNSPLHF
NA	TRBV9	13	CASSVGNSYEQYF
NA	TRBV15	16	CATSRITGASNQPQHF
NA	TRBV7-3	13	CASSQQTNTEAFF
NA	TRBV2	14	CASSEAERVQPQHF
NA	TRBV6-1	15	CASSEMEFRNTEAFF
NA	TRBV10-1	19	CASSESMGKASGSADTQYF
NA	TRBV19	16	CASSTGPQQGNTEAFF
NA	TRBV7-3	14	CASSSTGGGSPLHF
few	TRBV19	16	CASSIDEALAAQPQHF
NA	TRBV18	14	CASSRTSATYEQYF
NA	TRBV5-4	14	CASSPGGIEETQYF
few	TRBV18	15	CASSPPDRGNEKLFF
NA	TRBV19	15	CASSPKQGVGNTIYF
NA	TRBV19	13	CATSTRSTDTQYF
NA	TRBV9	15	CASSVDAGGNSPLHF
NA	TRBV4-3	15	CASSQDLTGDYGYTF
NA	TRBV21-1	17	CASSKPLSSSYNSPLHF
NA	TRBV25-1	11	CASRTNTEAFF
few	TRBV18	17	CASSPARGPPSNQPQHF
NA	TRBV9	15	CASSVDGRRGDTQYF
once	TRBV2	14	CASHRGGDLYEQYF
NA	TRBV6-1	14	CASSEVWSSYEQYF
NA	TRBV11-2	17	CASSLRRLAGRTDTQYF
NA	TRBV6-5	14	CASRQERGADTQYF
NA	TRBV27	14	CASSLETGTDTQYF
few	TRBV5-5	14	CASSLAGGYEKLFF
NA	TRBV4-1	14	CASSQDTGLDGYTF
NA	TRBV5-1	14	CASSLSSSYNEQFF
NA	TRBV28	14	CASSPRRTGEKLFF
NA	TRBV5-1	14	CASRRDFAGNTIYF
NA	TRBV11-2	13	CASSFGEYNEQFF
NA	TRBV29-1	14	CSVATGGRYNEQFF
NA	TRBV7-9	16	CASSLALGEGGYGYTF
NA	TRBV7-9	14	CASSRTRGGNEQFF
NA	TRBV7-2	15	CASSLGAVMVYGYTF
once	TRBV18	16	CASSPSGLAANNEQFF
few	TRBV18	15	CASSEGAHSNQPQHF
NA	TRBV7-2	16	CASSQGVWGLPEELFF
NA	TRBV30	14	CAWSGPHSNQPQHF
NA	TRBV2	17	CASSATGGRLRDTEAFF
few	TRBV20-1	11	CSARDTGEAFF
NA	TRBV27	13	CASSRTREGGYTF
NA	TRBV20-1	11	CSVGDSYGYTF
NA	TRBV4-2	17	CASSQDSAGVEDTEAFF
once	TRBV4-2	15	CASSQWGPSNSPLHF
NA	TRBV30	13	CAWSRGTAGELFF
once	TRBV7-6	15	CASSLGGTGYNEQFF
NA	TRBV2	15	CASSDVALSTDTQYF